The present T cell receptor beta chain was sequenced within a study of CD8+CD57+ T cells in acquired aplastic anemia. Overall study results and limits: Common to patients and controls were roughly 30 CD8+ CDR3 sequences. Between the patient and control groups, CD8+ Simpson's diversity did not differ significantly.

CDR3 and TCR beta VDJ profiling relied on a genomic DNA template. TCRdb called the reads again in MiXCR, with one record for every CDR3 protein. The data contain some 290,000 distinct CDR3 sequences, about 56% of them singletons. This clonotype came up many times. Its matching antigen is unknown. Sequences were obtained from sorted CD4+, CD8+, or CD8+CD57+ T cells (not recorded which) from PBMCs. The receptor was derived from a human donor with severe aplastic anemia or a healthy control (not recorded which).

CDR3 sequence reads: CASSLAPHQASSYNSPLHF. The CDR3 DNA reads as TGTGCCAGCAGCTTAGCCCCACACCAAGCTAGCTCCTATAATTCACCCCTCCACTTT. The rearrangement joins TRBV7-2 to TRBJ1-6, with unresolved D. The germline V gene encodes CDR1 SGHTA and CDR2 FQGNSA. CDR3 size: 19 residues. V was cut by 0 bases and J by 0 bases, with 15 bases left in between.